This TCR beta chain came from a study of cytomegalovirus exposure and HLA in healthy donors. Whole-study findings and limits: It was reportedly the case that the classifier diagnosed cytomegalovirus status with high specificity and sensitivity. According to the study, some 160 TCR beta chains were cytomegalovirus-associated.

To note about this clone: Antigen specificity is unknown.

The V gene's germline CDR1 is MNHEY and CDR2 SVGAGI. The CDR3 is 15 residues long. Trimming took off 0 bases at V and 4 bases at J, with 12 bases between the two ends. Measured with immunoSEQ multiplex PCR; TCRdb has only the in-frame clones, and not every one. The table shows 100,000 to 150,000 clones, with approximately 92% occurring only once. The sequence was collected from a woman under 30 in good health and CMV-seronegative. The sequenced sample consisted of PBMCs. This rearrangement joins TRBV6-5 to TRBJ1-1; D possibly corresponds to TRBD1 (6 bases). This CDR3 reads CASSYSREGGTEAFF. Written as DNA, the CDR3 is TGTGCCAGCAGTTACTCGAGGGAGGGGGGCACTGAAGCTTTCTTT.